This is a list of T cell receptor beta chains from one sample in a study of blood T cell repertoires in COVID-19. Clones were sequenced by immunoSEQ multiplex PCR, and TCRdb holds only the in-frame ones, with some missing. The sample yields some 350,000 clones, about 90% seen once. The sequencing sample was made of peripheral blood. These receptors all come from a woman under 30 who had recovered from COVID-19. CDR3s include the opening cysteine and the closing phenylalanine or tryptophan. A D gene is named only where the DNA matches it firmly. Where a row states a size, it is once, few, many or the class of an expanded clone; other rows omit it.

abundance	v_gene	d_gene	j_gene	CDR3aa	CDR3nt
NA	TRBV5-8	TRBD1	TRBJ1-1	CASSFYRGGRTEAFF	TGTGCCAGCAGCTTCTACAGGGGGGGAAGGACTGAAGCTTTCTTT
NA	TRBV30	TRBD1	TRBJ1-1	CAWSVPWAGGTEAFF	TGTGCCTGGAGTGTACCGTGGGCAGGGGGCACTGAAGCTTTCTTT
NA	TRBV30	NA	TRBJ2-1	CAWSAFPRKSVEQFF	TGTGCCTGGAGTGCTTTCCCCCGGAAGAGCGTTGAGCAGTTCTTC
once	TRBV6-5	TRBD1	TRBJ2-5	CASRLNRGQETQYF	TGTGCCAGCAGGCTAAACAGGGGGCAAGAGACCCAGTACTTC
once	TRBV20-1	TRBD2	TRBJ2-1	CSASLAGILYNEQFF	TGCAGTGCTAGTTTAGCGGGAATTTTGTACAATGAGCAGTTCTTC
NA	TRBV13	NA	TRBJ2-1	CASSLTAIFAVYSYNEQFF	TGTGCCAGCAGCTTAACGGCGATATTCGCGGTCTACTCCTACAATGAGCAGTTCTTC
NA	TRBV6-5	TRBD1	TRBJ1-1	CASSSQGDTEAFF	TGTGCCAGCAGTTCTCAGGGGGACACTGAAGCTTTCTTT
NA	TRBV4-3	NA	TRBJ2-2	CASSQASRASGTGELFF	TGCGCCAGCAGCCAGGCTAGTCGGGCCTCGGGGACCGGGGAGCTGTTTTTT
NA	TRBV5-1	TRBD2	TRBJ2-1	CASSLRVAGGFGNEQFF	TGCGCCAGCAGCTTGAGGGTAGCGGGAGGGTTCGGCAATGAGCAGTTCTTC
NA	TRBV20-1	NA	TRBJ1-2	CSASSGVDYGYTF	TGCAGTGCTAGTTCCGGGGTGGATTATGGCTACACCTTC
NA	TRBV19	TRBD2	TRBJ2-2	CASNSLAVTGELFF	TGTGCCAGTAACTCTCTAGCGGTCACCGGGGAGCTGTTTTTT
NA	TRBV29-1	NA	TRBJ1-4	CSVEEKWGEGNEKLFF	TGCAGCGTTGAAGAAAAATGGGGGGAGGGTAATGAAAAACTGTTTTTT
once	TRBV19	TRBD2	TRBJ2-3	CASSISSGRDTQYF	TGTGCCAGTAGTATCAGTAGCGGGAGGGATACGCAGTATTTT
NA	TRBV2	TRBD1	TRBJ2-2	CASSEGGTGHTGELFF	TGTGCCAGCAGTGAAGGCGGGACAGGGCACACCGGGGAGCTGTTTTTT